This T cell receptor (beta chain) was obtained from a study of blood T cell repertoires in COVID-19. Study overall: Researchers got acute and convalescent COVID-19 samples from the United States, Italy and Spain.

As processed by the authors: Amplification with reference gene primers provided the estimates of nucleated cell counts. The assay was immunoSEQ multiplex PCR, and TCRdb's table has in-frame clones only and misses some. V and J calls and clone size are copied from that table; D and trimming were computed from the DNA. Of roughly 250,000 clones detected, 87% appear once; the ten largest clones hold about 2.5%. The sequence derives from a woman between 50 and 59 years old with acute or convalescent COVID-19. The sequenced sample consisted of peripheral blood.

The CDR3 DNA is TGTGCCAGCAGCGTAGGGCTAGCGGGAGGGCCTGGCCCCCTGTTCTTC. As protein: CASSVGLAGGPGPLFF. The chain couples TRBV9 to TRBJ2-1; 12 bases agree with TRBD2. The CDR3 is made up of 16 amino acids. Unmatched junction bases numbered 13, after V lost 0 bases and J lost 15 bases. Germline CDR1 SGDLS, CDR2 YYNGEE.